A selection of T cell receptor beta chains follows, all from one sample in a study of blood T cell repertoires in COVID-19. TCRdb's copy holds only in-frame clones and misses some; the assay was immunoSEQ multiplex PCR. The table has about 21,000 clones, 87% seen once. Sequencing was performed on peripheral blood. Source of these receptors: a human donor with active COVID-19. The donor label of this sample is uncertain. The CDR3 runs from the conserved cysteine through the conserved F or W. Each record gives: V gene, D gene, J gene, clone size, CDR3 protein, CDR3 DNA. D genes are given only for firm matches. Size values are once, few and many counts, or a class for expanded clones, and some rows have none.

TRBV3-1/TRBV3-2,-,TRBJ2-4,-,CASSQGRGLAKNIQYF,TGTGCCAGCAGCCAAGGGCGCGGCCTAGCCAAAAACATTCAGTACTTC
TRBV9,-,TRBJ2-1,-,CASSPRGSVGNEQFF,TGTGCCAGCAGCCCCCGGGGTAGCGTAGGCAATGAGCAGTTCTTC
TRBV19,TRBD2,TRBJ2-1,-,CASGLAGVYNEQFF,TGTGCCAGTGGGTTAGCGGGGGTTTACAATGAGCAGTTCTTC
TRBV5-4,-,TRBJ2-1,-,CASSLAGGQLYNEQFF,TGTGCCAGCAGCTTGGCCGGCGGACAGCTATACAATGAGCAGTTCTTC
TRBV3-1/TRBV3-2,TRBD1,TRBJ1-2,-,CASSPDRASGYTF,TGTGCCAGCAGCCCGGACAGGGCGAGTGGCTACACCTTC
TRBV5-1,TRBD1,TRBJ1-1,-,CATRTGPNLNTEAFF,TGCGCCACCCGGACAGGGCCGAATTTGAACACTGAAGCTTTCTTT
TRBV6-5,-,TRBJ2-7,-,CASSPRERNSYEQYF,TGTGCCAGCAGCCCCCGGGAAAGGAACTCCTACGAGCAGTACTTC
TRBV11-2,TRBD1,TRBJ2-7,-,CASSLDPGGVYEQYF,TGTGCCAGCAGCTTAGATCCAGGGGGAGTCTACGAGCAGTACTTC
TRBV4-1,-,TRBJ1-5,few,CASSQGTTVNQPQHF,TGCGCCAGCAGCCAAGGTACGACAGTCAATCAGCCCCAGCATTTT
TRBV6-6,-,TRBJ1-3,-,CASSYRGTGGNTIYF,TGTGCCAGCAGTTACCGGGGGACGGGAGGAAACACCATATATTTT
TRBV7-8,TRBD2,TRBJ2-5,-,CASSPRTSGSEYQETQYF,TGTGCCAGCAGCCCACGGACTAGCGGGAGCGAGTACCAAGAGACCCAGTACTTC
TRBV19,-,TRBJ1-1,-,CASRGMNTEAFF,TGTGCCAGTCGGGGGATGAACACTGAAGCTTTCTTT
TRBV3-1/TRBV3-2,TRBD2,TRBJ2-5,-,CASSQGLAGWETQYF,TGTGCCAGCAGCCAAGGACTAGCGGGATGGGAGACCCAGTACTTC
TRBV18,-,TRBJ2-7,-,CASSPGSNEQYF,TGTGCCAGCTCACCAGGGAGTAACGAGCAGTACTTC
TRBV19,TRBD2,TRBJ2-6,-,CASSVRLAGDPGANVLTF,TGTGCCAGTAGTGTTCGACTAGCGGGGGACCCTGGGGCCAACGTCCTGACTTTC
TRBV20-1,TRBD2,TRBJ2-7,-,CSASHSGAYEQYF,TGCAGTGCTAGTCACAGCGGGGCCTACGAGCAGTACTTC
TRBV30,-,TRBJ2-2,-,CAWSPPVVSGTGELFF,TGTGCCTGGAGCCCCCCAGTAGTAAGCGGTACCGGGGAGCTGTTTTTT
TRBV19,TRBD1,TRBJ2-2,once,CASSIDTGGPRGGELFF,TGTGCCAGTAGTATAGATACAGGGGGCCCACGCGGCGGGGAGCTGTTTTTT
TRBV7-9,-,TRBJ1-1,-,CASSFTDTEAFF,TGTGCCAGCAGCTTTACAGACACTGAAGCTTTCTTT